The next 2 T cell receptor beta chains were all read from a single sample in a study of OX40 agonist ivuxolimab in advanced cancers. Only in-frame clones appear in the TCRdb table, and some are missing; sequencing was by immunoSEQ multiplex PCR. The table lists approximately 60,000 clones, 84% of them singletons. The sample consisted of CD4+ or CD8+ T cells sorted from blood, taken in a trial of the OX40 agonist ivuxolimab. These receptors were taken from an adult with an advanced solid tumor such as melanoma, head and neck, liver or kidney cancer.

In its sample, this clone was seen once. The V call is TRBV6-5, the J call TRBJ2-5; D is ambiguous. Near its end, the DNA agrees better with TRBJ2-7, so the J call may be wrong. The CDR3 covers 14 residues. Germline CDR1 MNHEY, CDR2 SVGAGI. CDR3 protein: CASRRTQSSYEQYF. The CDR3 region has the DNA TGTGCCAGCAGACGAACTCAGAGCTCCTACGAGCAGTACTTC.

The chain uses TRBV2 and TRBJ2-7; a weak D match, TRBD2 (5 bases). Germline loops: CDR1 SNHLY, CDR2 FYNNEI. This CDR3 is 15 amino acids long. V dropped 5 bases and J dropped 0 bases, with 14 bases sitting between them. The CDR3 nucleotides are TGTGCCAGCAGTCCGCGCGCGGGCGACTCCTACGAGCAGTACTTC. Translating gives CASSPRAGDSYEQYF.